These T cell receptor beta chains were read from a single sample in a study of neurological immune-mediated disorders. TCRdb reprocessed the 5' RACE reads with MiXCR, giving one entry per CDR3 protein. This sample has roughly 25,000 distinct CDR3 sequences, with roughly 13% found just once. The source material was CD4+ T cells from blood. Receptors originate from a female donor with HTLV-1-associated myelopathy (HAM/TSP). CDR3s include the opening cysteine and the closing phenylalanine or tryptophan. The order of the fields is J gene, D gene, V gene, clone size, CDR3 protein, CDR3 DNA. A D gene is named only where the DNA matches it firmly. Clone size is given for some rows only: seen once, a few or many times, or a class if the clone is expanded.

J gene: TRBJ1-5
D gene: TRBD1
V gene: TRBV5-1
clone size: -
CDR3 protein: CASTGQGNQPQHF
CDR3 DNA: TGCGCCAGCACGGGACAGGGCAATCAGCCCCAGCATTTT

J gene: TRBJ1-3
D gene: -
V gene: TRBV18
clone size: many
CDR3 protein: CASSPGTSFSGNTIYF
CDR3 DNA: TGTGCCAGCTCACCCGGGACCTCATTCTCTGGAAACACCATATATTTT

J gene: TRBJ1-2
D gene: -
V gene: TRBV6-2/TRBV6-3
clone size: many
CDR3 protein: CASSYRGWPNYGYTF
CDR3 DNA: TGTGCCAGCAGTTACCGTGGGTGGCCCAACTATGGCTACACCTTC

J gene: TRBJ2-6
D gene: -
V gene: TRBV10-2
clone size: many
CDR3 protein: CASVAPTSQDTVGANVLTF
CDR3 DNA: TGCGCCAGCGTAGCCCCCACGTCCCAGGACACAGTTGGGGCCAACGTCCTGACTTTC

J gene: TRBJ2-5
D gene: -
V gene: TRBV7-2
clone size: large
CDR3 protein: CASSSQASGALLETQYF
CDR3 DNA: TGTGCCAGCAGCTCACAAGCGTCGGGGGCCCTGCTAGAGACCCAGTACTTC

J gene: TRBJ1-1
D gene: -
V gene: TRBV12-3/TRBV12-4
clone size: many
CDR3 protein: CASSLDSITEAFF
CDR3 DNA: TGTGCCAGCAGTTTAGATAGTATCACTGAAGCTTTCTTT

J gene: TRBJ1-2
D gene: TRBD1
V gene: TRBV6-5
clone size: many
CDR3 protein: CATGTGGYGYTF
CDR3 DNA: TGTGCCACCGGGACAGGCGGCTATGGCTACACCTTC

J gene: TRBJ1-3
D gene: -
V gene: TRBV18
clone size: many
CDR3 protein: CASSLAVQAGNTIYF
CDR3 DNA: TGTGCCAGCTCACTAGCGGTACAAGCTGGAAACACCATATATTTT

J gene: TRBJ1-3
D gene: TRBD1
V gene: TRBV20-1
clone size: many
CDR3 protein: CSGSTGAGNTIYF
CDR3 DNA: TGCAGTGGTTCAACAGGGGCTGGAAACACCATATATTTT

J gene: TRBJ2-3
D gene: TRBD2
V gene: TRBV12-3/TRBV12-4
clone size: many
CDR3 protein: CASSLATSGRGPDTQYF
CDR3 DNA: TGTGCCAGCAGTTTAGCGACTAGCGGGAGGGGGCCAGATACGCAGTATTTT